The next 18 T cell receptor beta chains were all read from a single sample in a study of T cell responses to AZD1222 COVID-19 vaccine. Generated by immunoSEQ multiplex PCR, the TCRdb table keeps only in-frame clones and is missing some. The sample has around 120,000 clones, about nine tenths seen once; the top ten hold under 3%. The sample consisted of peripheral blood, taken 28 days after the second AZD1222 dose. These receptors all come from an adult who received the AZD1222 COVID-19 vaccine.

This clone appeared a single time. The chain's CDR3 is CATRVGNTIYF. The CDR3 region has the DNA TGTGCCACCAGAGTCGGAAACACCATATATTTT. The rearrangement joins TRBV24-1 to TRBJ1-3; no reliable D call. The CDR3 loop spans 11 amino acids. V was trimmed by 7 bases and J by 4 bases, leaving 4 bases between them. Per germline, CDR1 KGHDR and CDR2 SFDVKD.

The gene calls are TRBV19 and TRBJ2-2; D gene unclear. Trimming stripped 5 bases from V and 3 bases from J, with 7 bases between. Germline-derived CDR1 and CDR2 are LNHDA and SQIVND (reference sequence). The CDR3 contains 13 residues. The CDR3 spells CASSFGDTGELFF. The CDR3 DNA reads as TGTGCCAGTAGTTTTGGGGACACCGGGGAGCTGTTTTTT.

The chain carries TRBV15 and TRBJ1-1; TRBD1 aligns across 11 bases. The V gene's germline CDR1 is LNHNV and CDR2 YYDKDF (reference sequence). V lost 1 base to trimming and J lost 6 bases; unmatched junction nucleotides: 7. This CDR3 is 16 amino acids long. The CDR3 DNA sequence: TGTGCCACCAGCAGAGCAGCCGGGACAGGGGGTGCTGAAGCTTTCTTT. It yields the protein CATSRAAGTGGAEAFF.

The V call is TRBV7-9, the J call TRBJ1-5; D remains unclear. V dropped 1 base and J dropped 6 bases, with 7 bases sitting between them. Germline V gives CDR1 SEHNR, CDR2 FQNEAQ (reference sequence). The length of the CDR3 is 13 residues. The CDR3 is CASSLGAAQPQHF. The DNA for the CDR3 is TGTGCCAGCAGCTTAGGGGCGGCTCAGCCCCAGCATTTT. The variable domain in full, with the rest retrieved from reference TRBV7-9 and TRBJ1-5, is DTGVSQNPRHKITKRGQNVTFRCDPISEHNRLYWYRQTLGQGPEFLTYFQNEAQLEKSRLLSDRFSAERPKGSFSTLEIQRTEQGDSAMYLCASSLGAAQPQHFGDGTRLSIL.

The sample holds one count of this clone. This chain uses TRBV2 with TRBJ1-6; D ambiguous. V lost 4 bases to trimming and J lost 0 bases, with 4 bases between them. The CDR3 is made up of 14 amino acids. The germline gives CDR1 SNHLY, CDR2 FYNNEI. The CDR3, as DNA: TGTGCCAGCAGTGGGGGCTCCTATAATTCACCCCTCCACTTT. Amino acid sequence: CASSGGSYNSPLHF. The full variable domain, completed using reference TRBV2 and TRBJ1-6, is EPEVTQTPSHQVTQMGQEVILRCVPISNHLYFYWYRQILGQKVEFLVSFYNNEISEKSEIFDDQFSVERPDGSNFTLKIRSTKLEDSAMYFCASSGGSYNSPLHFGNGTRLTVT.

The chain employs TRBV28 and TRBJ1-6; D uncertain. Germline V gene data show CDR1 as MDHEN and CDR2 as SYDVKM. Trimming pared 6 bases from V and 0 bases from J, leaving 12 bases between. The CDR3 runs 16 residues. The DNA for the CDR3 is TGTGCCAGCAGGATGTATATGAGCTCCTATAATTCACCCCTCCACTTT. It encodes CASRMYMSSYNSPLHF.

This sequence joins TRBV6-7 and TRBJ1-2; 9 nucleotides match TRBD1. TRBV6-7 is classed as an ORF, of uncertain function. The CDR3 totals 15 residues. Trimming took 6 bases from V and 4 from J; bases not matched to a gene: 9. As DNA, the CDR3 is TGTGCCAGCAGCACGGGACAGGGAAAGGTCTATGGCTACACCTTC. Its translation: CASSTGQGKVYGYTF.

This clone was seen just once. The chain links TRBV27 to TRBJ1-2, with D unclear. The CDR3 covers 16 residues. Trimming stripped 2 bases from V and 4 bases from J, with 17 bases between. In germline, CDR1 is MNHEY, CDR2 SMNVEV (reference sequence). Here the CDR3 DNA reads TGTGCCAGCAGTTTAGGGCTCAGCACCCATCTCTATGGCTACACCTTC. Translated: CASSLGLSTHLYGYTF.

This clone appeared once. The J gene is TRBJ1-1, the V gene TRBV5-1; weak D call: TRBD1 (5 bases). Looked up from germline, CDR1 is SGHRS and CDR2 is YFSETQ. CDR3 length: 15 residues. Trimming took off 4 bases at V and 1 base at J, with 14 bases between the two ends. The CDR3 region has the DNA TGCGCCAGCAGCCAGGACAAGGTGGCGAACACTGAAGCTTTCTTT. Translating it yields CASSQDKVANTEAFF.

This clone showed up just a few times. The chain uses TRBV5-1 and TRBJ2-1; the match to TRBD1 covers 8 bases. The germline V gene has CDR1 SGHRS and CDR2 YFSETQ. There are 15 residues in the CDR3. Trimming took 4 bases from V and 9 from J; bases not matched to a gene: 12. CDR3 loop: CASSVGQGRFSEQFF. DNA for the CDR3: TGCGCCAGCAGCGTCGGACAGGGACGGTTCAGTGAGCAGTTCTTC.

This clone was observed once. The V call is TRBV12-3 or TRBV12-4, the J call TRBJ1-5; D remains unclear. The V and J ends lost 6 bases and 6 bases respectively, with 9 bases between them. The CDR3 is 12 amino acids. The CDR3 loop is CASRGTVQPQHF. CDR3 sequence (DNA): TGTGCCAGCAGGGGAACGGTTCAGCCCCAGCATTTT.

V usage is TRBV7-9 and J usage is TRBJ2-7; D assignment may be TRBD1 or TRBD2 (6 bases each). This CDR3 has 14 amino acids. V was cut by 2 bases and J by 4 bases, with 12 bases left in between. Germline CDR1 and CDR2: SEHNR and FQNEAQ (reference sequence). DNA of the CDR3: TGTGCCAGCAGCTTAAGGGGGGCCGGGTACGAGCAGTACTTC. This gives the protein CASSLRGAGYEQYF.

The gene calls are TRBV5-1 and TRBJ1-4; D may be TRBD1 (5 bases). Germline V gene lookup returns CDR1 SGHRS and CDR2 YFSETQ. The CDR3 has 14 residues. Trimming pared 0 bases from V and 8 bases from J, leaving 11 bases between. Here the CDR3 DNA reads TGCGCCAGCAGCTTGGTAGGCAGGGAGGAAAAACTGTTTTTT. Its protein product is CASSLVGREEKLFF.

The chain joins TRBV9 to TRBJ1-2, with D perhaps TRBD1 (5 bases). Germline loops: CDR1 SGDLS, CDR2 YYNGEE. Trimming shortened V by 3 bases and J by 5 bases, and 17 bases separated the two germline ends. The CDR3 sequence is 15 residues long. CDR3: CASSATATASYGYTF. The DNA for the CDR3 is TGTGCCAGCAGCGCAACAGCGACAGCCAGTTATGGCTACACCTTC.

V and J are TRBV5-5 and TRBJ2-6, with TRBD1 as a possible D gene (6 bases). Per the germline V gene, CDR1 is SGHKS and CDR2 is YYEKEE (reference sequence). The V and J ends lost 2 bases and 0 bases respectively, with 9 bases between them. This CDR3 region has 16 residues. The CDR3 nucleotides are TGTGCCAGCAGCTTAACAGGGAGCTCTGGGGCCAACGTCCTGACTTTC. This translates into CASSLTGSSGANVLTF.

This clone appeared once. This rearrangement joins TRBV28 to TRBJ1-1; D might be TRBD1 (5 bases). The CDR3 consists of 14 residues. The V end was cut by 5 bases, the J end by 3 bases, with 13 bases between. From germline, CDR1 is MDHEN and CDR2 SYDVKM. Written as DNA, the CDR3 is TGTGCCAGCAGTGAAAGGGGTGGGGACACTGAAGCTTTCTTT. This codes for CASSERGGDTEAFF.

This clone occurred once. The genes are TRBV29-1 and TRBJ1-1; D is uncertain. Trimming took 0 bases from V and 6 from J, leaving 14 bases between them. The CDR3 contains 14 residues. The V gene's germline CDR1 is SQVTM and CDR2 ANQGSEA. CDR3 nucleotide sequence: TGCAGCGTTGAAGATCGACCGGGGTACGCTGAAGCTTTCTTT. This translates into CSVEDRPGYAEAFF.

This chain joins TRBV11-2 and TRBJ2-4; TRBD1 matches at 10 bases. Germline V gene sequence: CDR1 SGHAT, CDR2 FQNNGV. Germline trimming cut 6 bases from V and 8 bases from J; bases unmatched to any gene: 13. The CDR3 has 16 residues. The CDR3 sequence: CASSRIAAGTGDIQYF. The CDR3 bases are TGTGCCAGCAGTCGTATAGCCGCCGGGACAGGGGACATTCAGTACTTC.